These 25 T cell receptor beta chains originate from one sample sequenced in a study of blood T cell repertoires in COVID-19. Measured with immunoSEQ multiplex PCR; TCRdb has only the in-frame clones, and not every one. This sample has more than 300,000 clones; 90% to 95% occur once, and the top ten carry roughly 3.9%. The sample comprised PBMCs or T cells enriched from blood (not recorded which). These receptors originate from a woman aged 25-40 years who had been exposed to COVID-19.

This chain joins TRBV6-2 or TRBV6-3 and TRBJ2-1, with 7 bases aligning to TRBD2. V was clipped by 4 bases and J by 4 bases; unmatched bases: 4. From germline, CDR1 is MNHEY and CDR2 SVGEGT. The CDR3 is 14 residues long. The CDR3 sequence: CASSWDYGYNEQFF. CDR3 nucleotides: TGTGCCAGCAGTTGGGACTACGGGTACAATGAGCAGTTCTTC.

This chain links TRBV5-1 with TRBJ1-1, with TRBD1 matching 8 bases. This CDR3 contains 16 residues. The V gene end was trimmed by 4 bases and the J gene end by 4 bases; junction bases not matched to a gene: 12. Germline CDR1 is SGHRS and CDR2 is YFSETQ. CDR3 in DNA: TGCGCCAGCAGCCTAGGACAGGGAAGGCTTTCCACTGAAGCTTTCTTT. Protein product: CASSLGQGRLSTEAFF.

The chain is built from TRBV5-1 and TRBJ1-3; D gene unclear. Trimming removed 0 bases at V and 2 bases at J, with 12 bases between. This CDR3 has 16 amino acids. Germline V gives CDR1 SGHRS, CDR2 YFSETQ. The CDR3 spells CASSLGTRSAGNTIYF. CDR3 sequence (DNA): TGCGCCAGCAGCTTGGGTACAAGGAGCGCTGGAAACACCATATATTTT.

The V gene is TRBV29-1, the J gene TRBJ1-2; D may be TRBD1 (5 bases). The length of the CDR3 is 13 residues. V lost 6 bases to trimming and J lost 8 bases, with 19 bases between them. Germline loops: CDR1 SQVTM, CDR2 ANQGSEA. The CDR3 region is CSVQDPLSDGYTF. The CDR3 DNA reads as TGCAGCGTACAGGATCCCCTCTCTGACGGCTACACCTTC.

J is TRBJ2-7 and V is TRBV19, with D possibly matching TRBD1 (6 bases). The V gene's germline CDR1 is LNHDA and CDR2 SQIVND (reference sequence). The length of the CDR3 is 15 residues. V shed 3 bases and J shed 2 bases, with 14 bases lying between them. Here the CDR3 DNA reads TGTGCCAGTAGTATGGGGGCCGGACCAGCCTACGAGCAGTACTTC. Translation: CASSMGAGPAYEQYF.

This clone was seen more than once but under ten times. This chain joins TRBV12-5 and TRBJ1-2; D unresolved. Trimming stripped 4 bases from V and 4 bases from J, with 10 bases between. The germline V gene has CDR1 LGHNT and CDR2 FRNRAP. This CDR3 is built from 13 residues. CDR3 DNA: TGTGCTAGTGGTTCATTACTGATCTATGGCTACACCTTC. It translates to CASGSLLIYGYTF.

J is TRBJ1-6 and V is TRBV5-1; D is perhaps TRBD1 (6 bases). The CDR3 covers 14 residues. V lost 1 base to trimming and J lost 8 bases, with 10 bases between them. CDR1 and CDR2 (germline): SGHRS, YFSETQ. Here the CDR3 DNA reads TGCGCCAGCAGCTTGACAGGGAGGGATTCACCCCTCCACTTT. Encoded protein: CASSLTGRDSPLHF.

V gene TRBV18 combines with J gene TRBJ2-5; possibly TRBD1 for D (7 bases). CDR1 is KGHSH and CDR2 is LQKENI in the germline V gene. CDR3 length equals 14 residues. Trimming took off 2 bases at V and 5 bases at J, with 12 bases between the two ends. CDR3 sequence: CASSPSRGTETQYF. The DNA for the CDR3 is TGTGCCAGCTCACCAAGCAGGGGGACTGAGACCCAGTACTTC.

The rearrangement joins TRBV6-1 to TRBJ1-2; 10 nucleotides line up with TRBD1. The germline gives CDR1 MNHNS, CDR2 SASEGT. There are 15 residues in the CDR3. After removal of 2 bases from V and 6 bases from J, the junction contained 6 bases not matched to a gene. CDR3 bases: TGTGCCAGCAGTGAACCGGGACAGGGGTATGATGGCTACACCTTC. This translates into CASSEPGQGYDGYTF.

The genes are TRBV5-4 and TRBJ1-1; D call uncertain. Trimming took off 1 base at V and 3 bases at J, with 13 bases between the two ends. The CDR3 consists of 15 residues. Germline CDR1 reads SGHNT; CDR2 reads YYREEE (reference sequence). In nucleotides, the CDR3 is TGTGCCAGCAGCTTGATTCAGGAGGCCGACACTGAAGCTTTCTTT. It encodes CASSLIQEADTEAFF.

The CDR3 region is CASSQAGGRSPLHF. The CDR3 coding sequence is TGTGCCAGCAGCCAGGCAGGCGGGCGTTCACCCCTCCACTTT. The rearrangement links TRBV14 to TRBJ1-6; no definite D call. The CDR3 length is 14 residues. The V gene lost 3 bases and the J gene lost 9 bases, with 12 bases spanning the gap. CDR1 is SGHDN and CDR2 is FVKESK in the germline V gene.

The rearrangement links TRBV7-2 to TRBJ2-1; D remains unclear. V lost 6 bases to trimming and J lost 0 bases, with 9 bases between them. Looked up from germline, CDR1 is SGHTA and CDR2 is FQGNSA. The CDR3 has 14 residues. Here the CDR3 reads CASSSRSSYNEQFF. DNA of the CDR3: TGTGCCAGCAGTTCACGTAGCTCCTACAATGAGCAGTTCTTC.

The V gene is TRBV4-3, the J gene TRBJ1-5, with 8 bases aligning to TRBD1. The V and J ends lost 0 bases and 6 bases, in that order; junction bases with no gene match: 7. The germline V gene has CDR1 LGHNA and CDR2 YSLEER. This CDR3 contains 16 residues. The CDR3 DNA reads as TGCGCCAGCAGCCAAGAGAGGACAGGGTTTCTTCAGCCCCAGCATTTT. Protein sequence: CASSQERTGFLQPQHF.

V and J are TRBV5-1 and TRBJ1-5; 9 bases fit TRBD1. Per germline, CDR1 SGHRS and CDR2 YFSETQ. J was trimmed by 6 bases and V by 3 bases; bases with no gene match: 13. CDR3 length: 17 amino acids. CDR3 coding DNA: TGCGCCAGCAGCTCGTCTCCACAGGGGGCGCAAGGTCAGCCCCAGCATTTT. It yields the protein CASSSSPQGAQGQPQHF.

This chain links TRBV5-1 with TRBJ2-1, with 9 bases lining up with TRBD1. The V and J ends lost 0 bases and 12 bases, in that order; junction bases with no gene match: 19. The CDR3 is 18 amino acids. Germline values: CDR1 SGHRS, CDR2 YFSETQ. Here the CDR3 reads CASSLDTRGTGLKEGQFF. The CDR3 DNA follows: TGCGCCAGCAGCTTGGACACCCGCGGGACAGGGCTCAAGGAAGGGCAGTTCTTC.

The genes are TRBV6-5 and TRBJ1-3; the D gene is possibly TRBD1 (6 bases). Trimming stripped 6 bases from V and 8 bases from J, with 11 bases between. There are 12 residues in the CDR3. Germline loops: CDR1 MNHEY, CDR2 SVGAGI. For the CDR3, the DNA is TGTGCCAGCAGACAGGGATGGGACACCATATATTTT. It encodes CASRQGWDTIYF.

The V gene is TRBV4-2, the J gene TRBJ1-3; D call uncertain. CDR3 length: 14 amino acids. Trimming shortened V by 0 bases and J by 4 bases, and 7 bases separated the two germline ends. Germline lookup yields CDR1 LGHNA and CDR2 YNFKEQ. This CDR3 is CASSQDVAGNTIYF. CDR3 DNA: TGTGCCAGCAGCCAAGATGTCGCGGGAAACACCATATATTTT.

CDR3 amino acids: CASSYSQGAGNSPLHF. The CDR3 nucleotides are TGTGCCAGCAGTTACTCTCAGGGGGCTGGAAATTCACCCCTCCACTTT. V is TRBV6-2 or TRBV6-3 and J is TRBJ1-6, with TRBD1 identical over 8 bases. CDR1 is MNHEY and CDR2 is SVGEGT in the germline V gene. The CDR3 consists of 16 residues. Trimming cost V 0 bases and J 7 bases; bases outside gene matches: 5.

This chain connects TRBV9 to TRBJ2-1, with 7 bases lining up with TRBD1. Germline V gene data show CDR1 as SGDLS and CDR2 as YYNGEE. The J segment lost 4 bases and the V segment lost 3 bases, leaving 19 bases of the junction unmatched. The CDR3 is made up of 19 amino acids. The CDR3 here is CASSARQGPVTLSYNEQFF. The CDR3 DNA sequence: TGTGCCAGCAGCGCACGACAGGGCCCAGTGACCCTTTCTTACAATGAGCAGTTCTTC.

The CDR3 region is CAWNPDSGNQPQHF. As DNA, the CDR3 is TGTGCCTGGAATCCGGACAGTGGCAATCAGCCCCAGCATTTT. The chain couples TRBV30 to TRBJ1-5; TRBD1 is a possible D gene (6 bases). This CDR3 has 14 residues. V gave up 4 bases and J gave up 2 bases, with 12 bases separating them. Per the germline V gene, CDR1 is GTSNPN and CDR2 is SVGIG (reference sequence).

This chain joins TRBV3-1 (or the pseudogene TRBV3-2) and TRBJ1-1, with 7 bases fitting TRBD1. Germline CDR1 and CDR2: LGHDT and YNNKEL (reference sequence). The length of the CDR3 is 15 residues. Trimming removed 0 bases from V and 10 bases from J; junction bases left unmatched: 11. The CDR3 coding sequence is TGTGCCAGCAGCCAAGATCGACAGGGCCTGCTTGTAGCTTTCTTT. It is translated as CASSQDRQGLLVAFF.

The chain links TRBV4-1 to TRBJ2-1, with TRBD2 matching 9 bases. The CDR3 has 19 residues. The trim removed 4 bases at V and 2 bases at J, leaving 15 bases unmatched. Germline lookup yields CDR1 MGHRA and CDR2 YSYEKL. The CDR3 loop reads CASSRSVSGGGVPYNEQFF. CDR3 nucleotide sequence: TGCGCCAGCAGCCGATCCGTCTCGGGCGGGGGGGTACCCTACAATGAGCAGTTCTTC.

The chain employs TRBV12-3 or TRBV12-4 and TRBJ1-2, with D unclear. The CDR3 runs 12 residues. V was pared by 7 bases and J by 4 bases, with 10 bases between. The CDR3 bases are TGTGCCAGCACTCCCGGGAGCTATGGCTACACCTTC. Translated: CASTPGSYGYTF.

The chain uses TRBV7-2 and TRBJ1-1, with 7 nucleotides matching TRBD1. V was pared by 5 bases and J by 5 bases, with 5 bases of the junction left unmatched. Germline CDR1 and CDR2: SGHTA and FQGNSA. CDR3 length equals 13 residues. The DNA for the CDR3 is TGTGCCAGCAGCGTCCACAGGGGTACTGAAGCTTTCTTT. Translating gives CASSVHRGTEAFF.

The gene calls are TRBV7-6 and TRBJ1-3; no clear D gene. V lost 2 bases, J lost 0 bases, and 8 bases lay in between. The CDR3 covers 15 residues. CDR1 SGHVS and CDR2 FNYEAQ come from the germline V gene. CDR3 sequence reads: CASSLRGGSGNTIYF. CDR3 nucleotides: TGTGCCAGCAGCTTAAGAGGTGGCTCTGGAAACACCATATATTTT.